A single sample is the source of the 20 T cell receptor beta chains below, sequenced in a study of PD-L1 blockade in urothelial cancer. The method was immunoSEQ multiplex PCR; TCRdb's version includes in-frame clones alone and lacks a portion of them. The table shows about 110,000 clones, with approximately 90% occurring only once. The time point was: peripheral blood 6 weeks after treatment start. The material was PBMCs, obtained around atezolizumab (anti-PD-L1) treatment. These receptors all stem from a man aged 60 to 69 with urothelial cancer.

The gene calls are TRBV6-1 and TRBJ1-2; D possibly corresponds to TRBD1 (5 bases). Trimming removed 1 base at V and 1 base at J, with 10 bases between. This CDR3 region has 15 residues. CDR1 is MNHNS and CDR2 is SASEGT in the germline V gene. The DNA of the CDR3 is TGTGCCAGCAGTGAAGACGGCGGGGGTAACTATGGCTACACCTTC. Translation gives CASSEDGGGNYGYTF.

The CDR3 protein is CASSYGLGPYNEQFF. CDR3 nucleotide sequence: TGTGCCAGCAGTTACGGACTCGGACCCTACAATGAGCAGTTCTTC. The J gene is TRBJ2-1, the V gene TRBV6-5, with TRBD2 as a possible D gene (5 bases). V was cut by 2 bases and J by 2 bases, with 10 bases left in between. The CDR3 runs to 15 residues. CDR1 is MNHEY and CDR2 is SVGAGI in the germline V gene.

The chain links TRBV6-6 to TRBJ1-1; TRBD1 is a possible D gene (6 bases). Trimming took off 2 bases at V and 4 bases at J, with 8 bases between the two ends. The germline CDR1 and CDR2 sequences are MNHNY and SVGAGI (reference sequence). This CDR3 comprises 13 residues. In DNA form, the CDR3 reads TGTGCCAGCAGTTACGGGGGGGCCACTGAAGCTTTCTTT. Its protein product is CASSYGGATEAFF.

This chain links TRBV7-6 with TRBJ1-2, with D possibly matching TRBD1 (5 bases). Germline CDR1 is SGHVS and CDR2 is FNYEAQ. V was shortened by 5 bases and J by 6 bases, with 22 bases between the two germline ends. The CDR3 consists of 16 residues. The chain's CDR3 is CASSGIRQPQLDGYTF. For the CDR3, the DNA is TGTGCCAGCAGCGGGATCAGACAGCCACAACTCGATGGCTACACCTTC.

The chain employs TRBV16 and TRBJ2-5, with 9 bases fitting TRBD2. The CDR3 length is 15 residues. J was trimmed by 3 bases and V by 4 bases; bases with no gene match: 6. Germline assignment: CDR1 KGHSY and CDR2 FQNENV. The CDR3 sequence: CASSPYRLAEETQYF. The CDR3 bases are TGTGCCAGCAGCCCCTACAGACTAGCGGAAGAGACCCAGTACTTC. Complete variable domain (other parts from reference TRBV16 and TRBJ2-5): GEEVAQTPKHLVRGEGQKAKLYCAPIKGHSYVFWYQQVLKNEFKFLISFQNENVFDETGMPKERFSAKCLPNSPCSLEIQATKLEDSAVYFCASSPYRLAEETQYFGPGTRLLVL.

The J gene is TRBJ2-3, the V gene TRBV9; 9 positions agree with TRBD2. The CDR3 is made up of 17 amino acids. Germline CDR1 and CDR2: SGDLS and YYNGEE. The ends lost 4 bases at V and 0 bases at J; junction bases unmatched: 9. The CDR3 coding sequence is TGTGCCAGCAGCCGACTCCCAGCGGGGGGTAGCACAGATACGCAGTATTTT. Translating it yields CASSRLPAGGSTDTQYF.

CDR3 in DNA: TGTGCCAGCAGCTTACGGGAGGAGGGCTACACCTTC. Translated, it gives CASSLREEGYTF. This chain links TRBV5-4 with TRBJ1-2; D remains unclear. Trimming took off 2 bases at V and 8 bases at J, with 10 bases between the two ends. The CDR3 consists of 12 residues. Germline V CDR1 and CDR2: SGHNT, YYREEE (reference sequence).

The chain has TRBV5-8 and TRBJ1-5, with TRBD1 matching 7 bases. Germline V CDR1 and CDR2: SGHTS, YDEGEE. The CDR3 sequence is 13 residues long. J was trimmed by 7 bases and V by 2 bases; bases with no gene match: 3. The CDR3 nucleotides read TGTGCCAGCAGCTTCACAGGGGAACAGCCCCAGCATTTT. Translation: CASSFTGEQPQHF.

The chain links TRBV25-1 to TRBJ2-1; 8 bases line up with TRBD2. CDR1 is MGHDK and CDR2 is SYGVNS in the germline V gene. V dropped 3 bases and J dropped 4; count of bases not matched to a gene: 5. This CDR3 is built from 15 residues. The CDR3, as DNA: TGTGCCAGCAGTGATAGCGGGATGTCATACAATGAGCAGTTCTTC. Encoded protein: CASSDSGMSYNEQFF. Combining the CDR3 with reference TRBV25-1 and TRBJ2-1 gives the whole variable domain EADIYQTPRYLVIGTGKKITLECSQTMGHDKMYWYQQDPGMELHLIHYSYGVNSTEKGDLSSESTVSRIRTEHFPLTLESARPSHTSQYLCASSDSGMSYNEQFFGPGTRLTVL.

The gene calls are TRBV19 and TRBJ2-7; perhaps TRBD2 as D (6 bases). The CDR3 runs 14 residues. Germline V gene data show CDR1 as LNHDA and CDR2 as SQIVND (reference sequence). V lost 3 bases and J lost 6, with 15 bases in between. CDR3 sequence: CASSILGGPGEQYF. DNA for the CDR3: TGTGCCAGTAGTATCCTCGGAGGGCCTGGCGAGCAGTACTTC.

The V call is TRBV6-5, the J call TRBJ2-7; 9 bases are shared with TRBD1. There are 14 residues in the CDR3. The trim removed 3 bases at V and 4 bases at J, leaving 4 bases unmatched. Per the germline V gene, CDR1 is MNHEY and CDR2 is SVGAGI. CDR3 DNA: TGTGCCAGCAGTTATGACGACAGGGGGTACGAGCAGTACTTC. The encoded protein is CASSYDDRGYEQYF.

The chain joins TRBV13 to TRBJ2-1, with 11 bases matching TRBD2. Germline assignment: CDR1 PRHDT and CDR2 FYEKMQ (reference sequence). There are 14 residues in the CDR3. The ends lost 2 bases at V and 8 bases at J; junction bases unmatched: 2. The CDR3 is CASSLPTSGDEQFF. The CDR3 DNA sequence: TGTGCCAGCAGCTTACCGACTAGCGGGGATGAGCAGTTCTTC.

The gene calls are TRBV5-5 and TRBJ2-3; tentatively, D is TRBD2 (7 bases). V lost 2 bases to trimming and J lost 6 bases, with 16 bases between them. Per germline, CDR1 SGHKS and CDR2 YYEKEE (reference sequence). The CDR3 spans 15 residues. The CDR3 sequence is CASSFSVGGPDTQYF. CDR3 DNA sequence: TGTGCCAGCAGCTTTAGTGTCGGGGGGCCCGATACGCAGTATTTT.

This chain joins TRBV2 and TRBJ2-1, with TRBD2 matching 7 bases. CDR3 length: 13 residues. Germline loops: CDR1 SNHLY, CDR2 FYNNEI. Trimming removed 6 bases from V and 6 bases from J; junction bases left unmatched: 5. The CDR3 bases are TGTGCCAGCAGGCTAGCGGCTCCCAATGAGCAGTTCTTC. As protein: CASRLAAPNEQFF.

The rearrangement links TRBV10-3 to TRBJ2-6; 7 bases map to TRBD1. After removal of 3 bases from V and 3 bases from J, the junction contained 8 bases not matched to a gene. Germline loops: CDR1 ENHRY, CDR2 SYGVKD. This CDR3 region has 17 residues. The chain's CDR3 is CAISDRQGEGGANVLTF. The CDR3, as DNA: TGTGCCATCAGTGACCGCCAGGGGGAAGGTGGGGCCAACGTCCTGACTTTC.

V usage is TRBV7-3 and J usage is TRBJ2-1; 9 nucleotides line up with TRBD1. This CDR3 spans 16 amino acids. CDR1 and CDR2 from the germline V gene are SGHTA and FQGTGA. V gave up 5 bases and J gave up 5 bases; unmatched junction bases: 10. CDR3 region: CASSQNPGTGNNEQFF. The CDR3 nucleotides read TGTGCCAGCAGCCAGAATCCCGGGACAGGGAACAATGAGCAGTTCTTC.

The chain carries TRBV5-1 and TRBJ1-4; 7 bases fit TRBD1. V gave up 4 bases and J gave up 8 bases; unmatched junction bases: 5. This CDR3 has 13 residues. Germline values: CDR1 SGHRS, CDR2 YFSETQ. The CDR3 region is CASSTGTEEKLFF. The DNA of the CDR3 is TGCGCCAGCAGCACCGGGACAGAGGAAAAACTGTTTTTT.

The rearrangement uses TRBV30 and TRBJ1-5, with TRBD1 as a possible D gene (5 bases). The V gene's germline CDR1 is GTSNPN and CDR2 SVGIG (reference sequence). V was cut by 0 bases and J by 5 bases, with 11 bases left in between. This CDR3 spans 14 amino acids. In nucleotides, the CDR3 is TGTGCCTGGAGTGTACCCGGAGGGGATCAGCCCCAGCATTTT. Translated, it gives CAWSVPGGDQPQHF.

The genes are TRBV5-4 and TRBJ1-1, with 7 bases lining up with TRBD1. CDR1 is SGHNT and CDR2 is YYREEE in the germline V gene (reference sequence). CDR3 size: 14 residues. V trimming: 5 bases; J trimming: 1 base; junction bases outside the gene matches: 5. DNA of the CDR3: TGTGCCAGCAGGCCGACAGGGTGGAACACTGAAGCTTTCTTT. Its translation: CASRPTGWNTEAFF.

The V and J genes are TRBV6-1 and TRBJ2-3; 7 nucleotides match TRBD2. Losses at the gene ends were 9 bases for V and 2 bases for J; bases not matched to a gene: 11. The CDR3 is made up of 15 amino acids. The V gene's germline CDR1 is MNHNS and CDR2 SASEGT. In nucleotides, the CDR3 is TGTGCCAGTTTGGAAGAGCGGGGCTACACAGATACGCAGTATTTT. It encodes CASLEERGYTDTQYF.